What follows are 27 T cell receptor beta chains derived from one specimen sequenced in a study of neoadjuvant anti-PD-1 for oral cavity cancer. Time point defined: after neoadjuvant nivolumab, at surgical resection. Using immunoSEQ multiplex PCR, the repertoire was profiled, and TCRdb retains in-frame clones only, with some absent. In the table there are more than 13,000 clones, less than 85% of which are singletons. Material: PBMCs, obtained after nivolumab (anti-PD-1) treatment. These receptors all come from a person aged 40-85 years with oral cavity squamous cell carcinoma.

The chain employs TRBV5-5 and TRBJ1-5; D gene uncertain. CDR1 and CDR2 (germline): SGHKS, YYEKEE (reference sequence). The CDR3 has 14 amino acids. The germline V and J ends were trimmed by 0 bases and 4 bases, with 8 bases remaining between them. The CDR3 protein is CASSLDDRNQPQHF. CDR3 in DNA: TGTGCCAGCAGCTTGGACGATCGTAATCAGCCCCAGCATTTT.

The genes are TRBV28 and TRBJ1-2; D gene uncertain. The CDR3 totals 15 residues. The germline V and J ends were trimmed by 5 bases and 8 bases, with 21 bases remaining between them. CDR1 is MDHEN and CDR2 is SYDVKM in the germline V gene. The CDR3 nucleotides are TGTGCCAGCAGTGACTCCATAAGCCCCCCGGGGGGCTACACCTTC. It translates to CASSDSISPPGGYTF.

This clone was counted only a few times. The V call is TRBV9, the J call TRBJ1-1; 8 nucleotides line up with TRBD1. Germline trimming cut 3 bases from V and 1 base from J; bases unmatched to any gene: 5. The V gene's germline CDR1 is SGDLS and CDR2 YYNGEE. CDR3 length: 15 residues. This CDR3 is CASSEPGTGNTEAFF. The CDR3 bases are TGTGCCAGCAGCGAACCCGGGACAGGGAACACTGAAGCTTTCTTT.

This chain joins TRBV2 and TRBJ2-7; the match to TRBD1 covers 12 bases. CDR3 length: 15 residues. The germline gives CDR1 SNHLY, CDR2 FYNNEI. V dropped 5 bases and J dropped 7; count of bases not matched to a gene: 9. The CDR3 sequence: CASSWSGTGGGEQYF. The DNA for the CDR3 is TGTGCCAGCAGTTGGTCCGGGACAGGGGGCGGTGAGCAGTACTTC.

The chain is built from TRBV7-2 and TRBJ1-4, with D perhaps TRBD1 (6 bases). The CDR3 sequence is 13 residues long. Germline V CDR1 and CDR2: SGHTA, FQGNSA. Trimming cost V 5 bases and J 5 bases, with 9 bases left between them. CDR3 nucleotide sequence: TGTGCCAGCAGCCGCAGGGGCAATGAAAAACTGTTTTTT. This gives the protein CASSRRGNEKLFF.

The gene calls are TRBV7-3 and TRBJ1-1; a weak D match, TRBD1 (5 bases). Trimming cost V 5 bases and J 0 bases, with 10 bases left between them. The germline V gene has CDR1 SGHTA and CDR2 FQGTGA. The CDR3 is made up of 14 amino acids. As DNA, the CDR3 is TGTGCCAGCAGCCCAGGGACGGTGAACACTGAAGCTTTCTTT. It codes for CASSPGTVNTEAFF.

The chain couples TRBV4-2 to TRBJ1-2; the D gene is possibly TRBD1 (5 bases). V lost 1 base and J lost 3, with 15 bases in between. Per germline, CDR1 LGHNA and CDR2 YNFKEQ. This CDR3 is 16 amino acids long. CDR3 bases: TGTGCCAGCAGCCAAGCCGAGGGCAGGGTGGACTATGGCTACACCTTC. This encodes CASSQAEGRVDYGYTF.

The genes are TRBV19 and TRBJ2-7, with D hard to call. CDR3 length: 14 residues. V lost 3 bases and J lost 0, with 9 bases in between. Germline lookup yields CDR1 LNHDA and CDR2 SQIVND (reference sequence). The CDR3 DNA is TGTGCCAGTAGTATTGGCAGTAACTCCTACGAGCAGTACTTC. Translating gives CASSIGSNSYEQYF.

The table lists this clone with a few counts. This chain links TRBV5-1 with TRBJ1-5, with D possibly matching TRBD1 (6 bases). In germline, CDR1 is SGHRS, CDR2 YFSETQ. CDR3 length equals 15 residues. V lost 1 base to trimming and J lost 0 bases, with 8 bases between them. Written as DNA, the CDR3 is TGCGCCAGCAGCTTGTCAGGGGTTAGCAATCAGCCCCAGCATTTT. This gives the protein CASSLSGVSNQPQHF.

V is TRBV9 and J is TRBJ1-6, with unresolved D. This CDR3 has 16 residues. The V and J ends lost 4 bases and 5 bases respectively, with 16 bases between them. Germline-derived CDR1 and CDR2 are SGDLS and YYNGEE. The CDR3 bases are TGTGCCAGCAGCCTAGAATCCAGACCGAATAATTCACCCCTCCACTTT. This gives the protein CASSLESRPNNSPLHF.

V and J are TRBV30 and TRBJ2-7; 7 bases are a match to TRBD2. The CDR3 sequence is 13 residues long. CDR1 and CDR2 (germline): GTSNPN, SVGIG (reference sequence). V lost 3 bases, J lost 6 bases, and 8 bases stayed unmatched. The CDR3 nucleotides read TGTGCCTGGAGCTCACTTGGGGGGGGCGAGCAGTACTTC. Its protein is CAWSSLGGGEQYF.

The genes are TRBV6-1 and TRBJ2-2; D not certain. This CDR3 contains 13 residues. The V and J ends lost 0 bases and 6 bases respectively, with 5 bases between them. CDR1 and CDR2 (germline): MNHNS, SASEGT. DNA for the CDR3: TGTGCCAGCAGTGAAGCGCTCCCCGGGGAGCTGTTTTTT. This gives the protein CASSEALPGELFF.

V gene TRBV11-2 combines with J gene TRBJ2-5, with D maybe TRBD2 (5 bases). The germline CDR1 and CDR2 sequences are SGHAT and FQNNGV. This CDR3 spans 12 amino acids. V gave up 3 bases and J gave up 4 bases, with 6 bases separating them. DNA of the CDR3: TGTGCCAGCAGCTTCGCGGGAGAGACCCAGTACTTC. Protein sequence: CASSFAGETQYF.

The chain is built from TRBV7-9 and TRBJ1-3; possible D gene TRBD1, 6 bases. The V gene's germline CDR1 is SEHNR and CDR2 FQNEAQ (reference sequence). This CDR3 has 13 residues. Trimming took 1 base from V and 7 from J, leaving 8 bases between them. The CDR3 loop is CASSLGQGNTIYF. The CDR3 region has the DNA TGTGCCAGCAGCTTAGGGCAGGGGAACACCATATATTTT.

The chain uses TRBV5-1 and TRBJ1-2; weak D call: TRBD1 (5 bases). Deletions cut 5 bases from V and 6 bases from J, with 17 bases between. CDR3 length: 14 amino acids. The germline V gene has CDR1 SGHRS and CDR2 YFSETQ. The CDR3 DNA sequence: TGCGCCAGCAGTCCTTTTTCCGGGGGGGATGGCTACACCTTC. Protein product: CASSPFSGGDGYTF. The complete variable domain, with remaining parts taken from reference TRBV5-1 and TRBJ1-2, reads KAGVTQTPRYLIKTRGQQVTLSCSPISGHRSVSWYQQTPGQGLQFLFEYFSETQRNKGNFPGRFSGRQFSNSRSEMNVSTLELGDSALYLCASSPFSGGDGYTFGSGTRLTVV.

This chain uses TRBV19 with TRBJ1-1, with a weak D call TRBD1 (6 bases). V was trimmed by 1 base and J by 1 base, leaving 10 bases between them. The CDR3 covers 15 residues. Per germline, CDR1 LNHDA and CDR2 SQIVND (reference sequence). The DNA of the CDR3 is TGTGCCAGTAGTATAGGAGGAGGGGGGAACACTGAAGCTTTCTTT. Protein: CASSIGGGGNTEAFF.

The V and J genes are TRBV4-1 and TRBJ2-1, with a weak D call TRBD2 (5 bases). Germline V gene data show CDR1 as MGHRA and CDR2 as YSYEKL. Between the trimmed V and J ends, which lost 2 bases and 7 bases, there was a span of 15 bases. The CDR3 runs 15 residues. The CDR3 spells CASSQLSAGKNEQFF. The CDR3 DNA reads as TGCGCCAGCAGCCAATTGAGTGCGGGCAAGAATGAGCAGTTCTTC.

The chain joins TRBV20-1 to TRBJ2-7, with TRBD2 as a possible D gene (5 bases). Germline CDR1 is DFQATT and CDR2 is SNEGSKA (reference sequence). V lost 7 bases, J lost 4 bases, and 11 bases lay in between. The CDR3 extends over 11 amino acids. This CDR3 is CSVQSGYEQYF. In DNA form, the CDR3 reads TGCAGTGTCCAGAGCGGTTACGAGCAGTACTTC.

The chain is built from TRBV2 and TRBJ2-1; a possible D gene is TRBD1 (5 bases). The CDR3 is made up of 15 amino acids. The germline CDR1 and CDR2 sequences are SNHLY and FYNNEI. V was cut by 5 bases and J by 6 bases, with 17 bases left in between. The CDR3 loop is CASSFQGNLGNEQFF. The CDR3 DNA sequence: TGTGCCAGCAGTTTTCAGGGAAATTTAGGCAATGAGCAGTTCTTC.

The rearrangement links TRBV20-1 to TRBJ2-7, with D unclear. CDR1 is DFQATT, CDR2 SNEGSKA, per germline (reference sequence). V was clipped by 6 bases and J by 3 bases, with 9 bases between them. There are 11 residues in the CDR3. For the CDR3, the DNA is TGCAGTGCCTCGGAGCTCTACGAGCAGTACTTC. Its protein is CSASELYEQYF.

The CDR3 loop is CASSSQGSYNEQFF. Written as DNA, the CDR3 is TGTGCCAGCAGTTCCCAGGGCTCCTACAATGAGCAGTTCTTC. The rearrangement joins TRBV27 to TRBJ2-1, with D tentatively TRBD1 (5 bases). Trimming cost V 4 bases and J 0 bases, with 7 bases left between them. CDR3 size: 14 residues. The germline V gene encodes CDR1 MNHEY and CDR2 SMNVEV (reference sequence).

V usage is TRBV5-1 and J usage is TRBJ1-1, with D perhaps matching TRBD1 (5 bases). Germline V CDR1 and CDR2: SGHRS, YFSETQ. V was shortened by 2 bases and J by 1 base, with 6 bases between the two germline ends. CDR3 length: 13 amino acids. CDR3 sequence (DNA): TGCGCCAGCAGCTTTCAGGGGAACACTGAAGCTTTCTTT. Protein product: CASSFQGNTEAFF.

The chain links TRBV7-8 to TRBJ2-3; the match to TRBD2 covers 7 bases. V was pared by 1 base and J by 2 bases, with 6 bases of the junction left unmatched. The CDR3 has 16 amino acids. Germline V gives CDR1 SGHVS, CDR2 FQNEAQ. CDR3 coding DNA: TGTGCCAGCAGCTTAGGATTGGGACTATACACAGATACGCAGTATTTT. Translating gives CASSLGLGLYTDTQYF.

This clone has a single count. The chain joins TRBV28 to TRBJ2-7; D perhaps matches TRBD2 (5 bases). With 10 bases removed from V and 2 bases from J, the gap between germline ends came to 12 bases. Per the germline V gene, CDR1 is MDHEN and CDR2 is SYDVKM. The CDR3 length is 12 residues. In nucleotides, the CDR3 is TGTGCCACCTCCCGGGGAACCTACGAGCAGTACTTC. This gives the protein CATSRGTYEQYF.

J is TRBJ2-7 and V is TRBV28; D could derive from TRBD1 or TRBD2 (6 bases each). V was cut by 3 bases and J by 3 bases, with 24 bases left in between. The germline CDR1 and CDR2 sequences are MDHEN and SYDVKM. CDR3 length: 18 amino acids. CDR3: CASSFFRAGTRRDYEQYF. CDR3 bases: TGTGCCAGCAGTTTTTTTCGTGCCGGGACAAGGAGGGACTACGAGCAGTACTTC.

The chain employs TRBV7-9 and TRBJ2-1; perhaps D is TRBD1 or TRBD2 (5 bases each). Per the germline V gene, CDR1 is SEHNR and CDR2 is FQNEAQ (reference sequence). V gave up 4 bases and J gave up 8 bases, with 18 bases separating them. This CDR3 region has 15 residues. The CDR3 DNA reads TGTGCCAGCAGCTCCAACCGCTGGGGGTGGGATGAGCAGTTCTTC. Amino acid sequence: CASSSNRWGWDEQFF.

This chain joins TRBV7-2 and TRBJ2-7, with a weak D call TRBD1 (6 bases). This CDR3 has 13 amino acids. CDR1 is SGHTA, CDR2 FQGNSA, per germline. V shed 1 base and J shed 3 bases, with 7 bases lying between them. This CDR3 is CASSLEGGYEQYF. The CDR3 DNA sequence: TGTGCCAGCAGCTTAGAAGGGGGCTACGAGCAGTACTTC. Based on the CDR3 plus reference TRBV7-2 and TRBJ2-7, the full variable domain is GAGVSQSPSNKVTEKGKDVELRCDPISGHTALYWYRQSLGQGLEFLIYFQGNSAPDKSGLPSDRFSAERTGGSVSTLTIQRTQQEDSAVYLCASSLEGGYEQYFGPGTRLTVT.